This TCR beta chain comes out of a study of T cells expressing NK-cell markers. Findings and limits, study-wide: What remained unclear was the HCMV specificity of expanded NKG2C+ T cell clones.

Per germline, CDR1 KGHDR and CDR2 SFDVKD. The CDR3 loop spans 15 amino acids. Synthesis of TCR beta cDNA relied on 5'RACE template switching carrying UMIs. TCRdb re-called the 5' RACE reads and catalogs CDR3 proteins one per entry, DNA excluded. There are about 140,000 distinct CDR3 sequences in the sample, with roughly an eighth held by the top ten. Concerning this clonotype itself: Its antigen remains unidentified.

The rearrangement links TRBV24-1 to TRBJ2-2; the D call from TCRdb, TRBD2, cannot be confirmed without DNA. Sequenced: blood T cells: a sorted CD56 or NKG2C T cell subset, CD4+ or CD8+ T cells, or bulk PBMC T cells (not recorded which). This TCR was sampled from a man aged 18 to 29 in good health. The CDR3 here is CATRDSGTNTGELFF.